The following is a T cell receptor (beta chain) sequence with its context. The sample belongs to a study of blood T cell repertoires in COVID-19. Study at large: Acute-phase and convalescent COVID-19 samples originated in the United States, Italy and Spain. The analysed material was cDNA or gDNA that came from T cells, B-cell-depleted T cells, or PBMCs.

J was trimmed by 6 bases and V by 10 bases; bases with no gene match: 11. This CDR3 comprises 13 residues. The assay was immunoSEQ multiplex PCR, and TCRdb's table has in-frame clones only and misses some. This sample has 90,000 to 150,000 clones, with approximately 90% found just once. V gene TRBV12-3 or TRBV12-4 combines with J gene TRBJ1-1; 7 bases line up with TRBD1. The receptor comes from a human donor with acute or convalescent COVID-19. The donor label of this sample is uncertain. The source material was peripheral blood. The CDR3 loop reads CATRQGASAEAFF. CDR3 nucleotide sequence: TGTGCCACCCGACAGGGCGCTAGTGCTGAAGCTTTCTTT.